The 10 T cell receptor beta chains listed next were all sequenced from one sample in a study of response to subunit inactivated influenza vaccine. TCRdb re-called the RT-PCR reads through MiXCR, storing one row per CDR3 protein. The sample records roughly 700,000 distinct CDR3 sequences, approximately 14% being singletons. The sample consisted of PBMCs from blood, taken about 13 days after vaccination. These receptors were collected from a middle-aged man who received an inactivated influenza vaccine.

The table lists this clonotype with many counts. The V gene is TRBV7-2, the J gene TRBJ1-5, with D possibly matching TRBD1 (5 bases). The CDR3 runs 16 residues. Germline assignment: CDR1 SGHTA and CDR2 FQGNSA. The germline V and J ends were trimmed by 5 bases and 0 bases, with 14 bases remaining between them. The CDR3 region is CASSQMGPYSNQPQHF. The CDR3 DNA reads as TGTGCCAGCAGCCAGATGGGGCCCTATAGCAATCAGCCCCAGCATTTT.

This clonotype occurred a few times. The rearrangement joins TRBV28 to TRBJ2-2; a possible D gene is TRBD1 (6 bases). This CDR3 is built from 14 residues. Germline-derived CDR1 and CDR2 are MDHEN and SYDVKM. Trimming stripped 6 bases from V and 5 bases from J, with 13 bases between. CDR3 region: CASRTGTPTGELFF. The CDR3 DNA reads TGTGCCAGCAGAACCGGGACACCGACCGGGGAGCTGTTTTTT.

The chain combines TRBV15 with TRBJ2-2, with D unclear. Germline CDR1 reads LNHNV; CDR2 reads YYDKDF (reference sequence). The CDR3 extends over 14 amino acids. Deletions cut 0 bases from V and 5 bases from J, with 7 bases between. Written as DNA, the CDR3 is TGTGCCACCAGCAGAGATTGGGCTACCGGGGAGCTGTTTTTT. Translated: CATSRDWATGELFF.

The rearrangement joins TRBV7-2 to TRBJ2-7; 7 bases match TRBD2. The CDR3 is made up of 15 amino acids. V shed 0 bases, J shed 2 bases, and the junction held 4 bases outside the gene matches. Germline V CDR1 and CDR2: SGHTA, FQGNSA. CDR3 sequence reads: CASSLAGLGAYEQYF. CDR3 nucleotides: TGTGCCAGCAGCTTAGCTGGACTAGGGGCCTACGAGCAGTACTTC.

This clonotype appeared a few times. The CDR3 reads CASSVGQGPGEQYF. The CDR3, as DNA: TGTGCCAGCAGCGTCGGACAGGGGCCGGGCGAGCAGTACTTC. The chain employs TRBV7-2 and TRBJ2-7; TRBD1 aligns across 9 bases. CDR1 is SGHTA, CDR2 FQGNSA, per germline. Trimming took 5 bases from V and 6 from J; bases not matched to a gene: 8. The CDR3 loop spans 14 amino acids.

This clonotype appeared a few times. V gene TRBV15 combines with J gene TRBJ2-1; TRBD2 aligns across 11 bases. Germline V gene lookup returns CDR1 LNHNV and CDR2 YYDKDF (reference sequence). This CDR3 comprises 18 residues. V gave up 3 bases and J gave up 5 bases; unmatched junction bases: 12. CDR3 DNA sequence: TGTGCCACCAGCAGGTTCTACCAAACGGGACTAGCGGACAATGAGCAGTTCTTC. Translation gives CATSRFYQTGLADNEQFF.

There are many counts of this clonotype. This sequence joins TRBV20-1 and TRBJ1-2; 8 bases map to TRBD1. The V gene's germline CDR1 is DFQATT and CDR2 SNEGSKA (reference sequence). CDR3 size: 11 residues. The CDR3 is CTSGQGDGYTF. In nucleotides, the CDR3 is TGCACCTCCGGACAGGGTGATGGCTACACCTTC.

The chain uses TRBV10-3 and TRBJ2-1; 9 bases are shared with TRBD1. Germline CDR1 is ENHRY and CDR2 is SYGVKD. The junction had 4 bases not matched to a gene; V was cut back by 0 bases and J by 4 bases. This CDR3 is built from 16 residues. CDR3 sequence (DNA): TGTGCCATCAGTGAGTCCCGACAGGGGGGTTACAATGAGCAGTTCTTC. It specifies CAISESRQGGYNEQFF.

The V call is TRBV7-8, the J call TRBJ2-2; the D gene is possibly TRBD2 (6 bases). CDR3 length: 16 amino acids. Germline CDR1 and CDR2: SGHVS and FQNEAQ. Deletions cut 5 bases from V and 6 bases from J, with 19 bases between. CDR3 bases: TGTGCCAGCAGCACTCCGGCCTGGAGGGAAGCCGGGGAGCTGTTTTTT. Translating it yields CASSTPAWREAGELFF.

This clonotype was seen repeatedly, ten times or more. J is TRBJ2-7 and V is TRBV5-1, with 8 bases identical to TRBD1. The CDR3 has 13 amino acids. Germline CDR1 and CDR2: SGHRS and YFSETQ. V lost 5 bases to trimming and J lost 7 bases; unmatched junction nucleotides: 8. Written as DNA, the CDR3 is TGCGCCAGCAGGTTACAGGGGGAAGGTGAGCAGTACTTC. It translates to CASRLQGEGEQYF.